The next 2 T cell receptor beta chains were all read from a single sample in a study of blood T cell repertoires in COVID-19. Clones were read by immunoSEQ multiplex PCR, and TCRdb kept only the in-frame ones, dropping some. The table has around 72,000 clones, 70% to 90% seen once. Sequenced input: peripheral blood. Receptors were obtained from an elderly woman with acute or convalescent COVID-19.

V gene TRBV10-3 combines with J gene TRBJ2-2; 7 nucleotides line up with TRBD1. CDR1 is ENHRY, CDR2 SYGVKD, per germline. The CDR3 length is 16 residues. The trim removed 0 bases at V and 4 bases at J, leaving 5 bases unmatched. CDR3 in amino acids: CAISESTGSGTGELFF. The CDR3 nucleotides read TGTGCCATCAGTGAGTCGACAGGGTCGGGCACCGGGGAGCTGTTTTTT.

V is TRBV18 and J is TRBJ1-1; TRBD1 matches at 8 bases. The CDR3 totals 14 residues. The junction had 8 bases not matched to a gene; V was cut back by 8 bases and J by 3 bases. Germline V CDR1 and CDR2: KGHSH, LQKENI. CDR3 region: CASKRETGDTEAFF. The DNA for the CDR3 is TGTGCCAGCAAGAGAGAGACAGGGGACACTGAAGCTTTCTTT.